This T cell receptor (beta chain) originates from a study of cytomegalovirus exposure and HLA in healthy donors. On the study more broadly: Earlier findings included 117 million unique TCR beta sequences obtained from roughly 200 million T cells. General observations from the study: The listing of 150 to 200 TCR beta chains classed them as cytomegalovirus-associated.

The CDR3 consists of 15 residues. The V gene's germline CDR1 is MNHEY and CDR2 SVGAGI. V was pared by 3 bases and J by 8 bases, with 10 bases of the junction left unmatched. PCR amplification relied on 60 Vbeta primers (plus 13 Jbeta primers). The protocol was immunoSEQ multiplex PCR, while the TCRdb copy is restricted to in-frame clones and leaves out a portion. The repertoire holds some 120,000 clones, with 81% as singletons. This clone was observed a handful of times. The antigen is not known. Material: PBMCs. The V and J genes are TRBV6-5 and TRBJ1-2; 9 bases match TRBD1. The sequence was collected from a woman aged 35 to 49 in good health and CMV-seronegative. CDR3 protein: CASSYKAGTGSGYTF. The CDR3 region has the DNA TGTGCCAGCAGTTATAAGGCTGGGACAGGGAGCGGCTACACCTTC.